This TCR beta chain was recovered during a study of shared clonotypes between healthy human individuals (dated by TCRdb to 2018 to 2021). Concerning the study at large: Two women and three men aged 18 to 49 years were included in the cohort. For each donor, CD4 naive and CD4 memory were each given three plates, CD8 naive was given two plates, and CD8 memory was given one plate. The study deeply sequenced blood TCR repertoires of several healthy adults to estimate repertoire size and the extent of clonotype sharing between individuals. Libraries were prepared and TCR repertoires were sequenced by different laboratories using diverse techniques, in order to increase sequencing depth and limit assay-specific biases. Leukapheresis yielded between about 0.94 and 8.9 billion PBMCs per donor.

Study-wide findings and limitations: The small number of donors limited the genetic and exposure-history diversity represented. Compared with non-shared clonotypes, clonotypes shared by all four sorted-subset donors had higher generation probabilities. Estimated clonotype richness was generally larger for naive than for memory subsets. Around 5% of naive CD4, approximately 3.7% of naive CD8, about 2.4% of memory CD4, and about 0.4% of memory CD8 clonotypes were shared across a few donors. Sampling was restricted to blood, and TCR repertoires in tissue are likely to differ from TCR repertoires in blood. Pairwise subsampling indicated that sequencing depth was expected to affect the degree of clonotype sharing among donors. Rarefaction of sorted-subset datasets indicated incomplete sequencing despite the large sequencing depth.

Using the deep immunoSEQ assay, multiplex PCR amplified TCR CDR3 regions from genomic DNA. Extracted genomic DNA from each cell subset was distributed evenly across all wells of several immunoSEQ 96-well plates, and each plate was treated as a replicate. For sorted subsets, about 220 ng of genomic DNA, equivalent to 25,000 to 35,000 T cell genomes, went into each replicate PCR. The purified libraries were quantified using a Qubit 3.0 fluorometer, sized with a Bioanalyzer 2100, and then quantified again using the KAPA Library Quantification kit. A separate single-read 150-cycle Illumina NextSeq 550 flow cell was used to sequence each immunoSEQ 96-well plate. On the study's bioinformatics: Because the immunoSEQ output included only junctional sequences and no quality scores, the filtering could not be the same as the filtering used for full-length reads. Sequences were annotated with PyIR, a Python wrapper for IgBLAST v1.9, and V/J genes and CDR3 were assigned using IMGT germline references. Reads were filtered out if the reads had weak V/J assignments (E-value above 1e-6), no CDR3, stop codons, out-of-frame junctions, or ambiguous translated residues. A V3J clonotype was defined by an identical inferred V gene, J gene, and CDR3 amino acid sequence. Percentage overlap between repertoires was computed as shared unique clonotypes divided by the size of the smaller repertoire. Richness of each repertoire was evaluated using RTK rarefaction, the Chao1 estimator, and Recon v2.1 estimates of unobserved clonotypes. Generation probabilities for all TCRbeta clonotypes obtained by the gDNA method from a few donors were computed using OLGA. In its TCRdb copy, this immuneACCESS table keeps in-frame sequences only and misses some clones. Where compared with another copy, unresolved V genes explain less than half of these, and the others have no known cause. V and J calls and clone size are given by that table; D and trimming were obtained from the DNA. In all, the sample holds 550,000 to 700,000 clones, and more than 70% of those were seen once. The ten largest clones add up to around 2% of the sample.

V drops 5 bases and J drops 2 bases, leaving 2 bases in between. CDR1 and CDR2, per the germline V gene, are MDHEN and SYDVKM. Including cysteine and phenylalanine, the CDR3 has 11 amino acids. The DNA shown is the 33-base CDR3, in frame from base 1. This clone was seen a few times. It has no known antigen specificity. No qualities accompany the bases; no much larger clone lies one base away. Healthy HIV-negative adults with no recently reported acute infections or vaccinations were included as donors. All donors were Caucasian adults living in Nashville, Tennessee, USA. CD4+ T cells were enriched by magnetic negative selection; naive cells were then positively selected on CD45RA, and the negative fraction formed the memory subset. Blood was collected by leukapheresis, and PBMCs were isolated by Ficoll-Histopaque density gradient centrifugation and then cryopreserved in liquid nitrogen vapor phase. Analytical flow cytometry was used to check the purity and quantity of each magnetically sorted T cell population. Genomic DNA was isolated from every sorted fraction and measured by UV absorbance on a Nanodrop 2000c.

The sequencing input was memory CD4+ T cells sorted from blood. The intended sense of this specimen's cell subset or site label: CD45RA-negative fraction. The TCR comes from a woman between 25 and 40 years old in good health. Recombination connected TRBV28 to TRBJ2-3; no confident D gene assignment can be made. The CDR3 amino acid sequence is: CASSLTDTQYF. The bases read TGTGCCAGCAGTCTCACAGATACGCAGTATTTT.